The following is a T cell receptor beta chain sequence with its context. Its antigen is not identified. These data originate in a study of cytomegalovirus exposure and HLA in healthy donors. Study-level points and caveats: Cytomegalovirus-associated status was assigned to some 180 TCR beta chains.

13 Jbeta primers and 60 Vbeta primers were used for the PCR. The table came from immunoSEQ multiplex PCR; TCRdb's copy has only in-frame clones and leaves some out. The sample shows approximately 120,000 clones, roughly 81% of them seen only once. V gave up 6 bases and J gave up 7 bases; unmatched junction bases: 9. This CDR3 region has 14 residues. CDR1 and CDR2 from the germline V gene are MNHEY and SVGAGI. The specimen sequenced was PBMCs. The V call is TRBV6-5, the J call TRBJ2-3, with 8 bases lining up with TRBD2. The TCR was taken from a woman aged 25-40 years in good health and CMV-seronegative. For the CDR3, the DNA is TGTGCCAGCAGCCCGGGGGGGATCAAAAATACGCAGTATTTT. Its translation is CASSPGGIKNTQYF.